This TCR beta chain was retrieved from a study of shared clonotypes between healthy human individuals. The repertoire was sequenced with immunoSEQ multiplex PCR; TCRdb's copy has only in-frame clones and lacks some. The sample holds more than 2 million clones, roughly 96% seen once. The CDR3 length is 14 residues. The V and J ends lost 0 bases and 6 bases respectively, with 9 bases between them. Germline V gives CDR1 SGHTA, CDR2 FQGNSA. This clone showed up just once. The rearrangement uses TRBV7-2 and TRBJ1-5, with TRBD1 as a possible D gene (5 bases). This TCR derives from a man between 18 and 35 years old in good health. The sequencing input was naive CD4+ T cells sorted from blood. Noted subset: CD45RA+ positively selected. The CDR3 region has the DNA TGTGCCAGCAGCTTAGCCCCGGGGCGTCAGCCCCAGCATTTT. Protein sequence: CASSLAPGRQPQHF. Drawing the rest from reference TRBV7-2 and TRBJ1-5, the complete variable domain is GAGVSQSPSNKVTEKGKDVELRCDPISGHTALYWYRQSLGQGLEFLIYFQGNSAPDKSGLPSDRFSAERTGGSVSTLTIQRTQQEDSAVYLCASSLAPGRQPQHFGDGTRLSIL.